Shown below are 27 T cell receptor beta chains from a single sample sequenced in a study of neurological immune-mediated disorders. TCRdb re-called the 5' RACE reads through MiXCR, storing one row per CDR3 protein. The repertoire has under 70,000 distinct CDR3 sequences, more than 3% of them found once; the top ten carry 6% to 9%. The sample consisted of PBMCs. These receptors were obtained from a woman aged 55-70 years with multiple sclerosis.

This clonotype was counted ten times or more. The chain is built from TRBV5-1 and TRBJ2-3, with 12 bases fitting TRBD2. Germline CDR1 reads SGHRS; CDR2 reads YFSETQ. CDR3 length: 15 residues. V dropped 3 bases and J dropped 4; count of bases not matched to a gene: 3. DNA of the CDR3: TGCGCCAGCAGCTCTAGCGGGAGGGCCTCAGATACGCAGTATTTT. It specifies CASSSSGRASDTQYF.

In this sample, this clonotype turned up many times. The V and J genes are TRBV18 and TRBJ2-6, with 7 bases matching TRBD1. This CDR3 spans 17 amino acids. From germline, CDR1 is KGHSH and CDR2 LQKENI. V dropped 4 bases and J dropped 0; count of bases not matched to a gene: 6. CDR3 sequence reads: CASSQGQPSSGANVLTF. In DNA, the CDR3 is TGTGCCAGCTCACAGGGACAGCCCAGCTCTGGGGCCAACGTCCTGACTTTC.

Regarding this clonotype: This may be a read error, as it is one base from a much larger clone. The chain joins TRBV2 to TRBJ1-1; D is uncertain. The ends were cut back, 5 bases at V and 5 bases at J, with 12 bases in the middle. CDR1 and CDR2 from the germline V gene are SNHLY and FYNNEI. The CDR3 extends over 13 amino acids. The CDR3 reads CASSNNQRTEAFF. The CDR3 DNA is TGTGCCAGCAGTAATAATCAGAGGACTGAAGCTTTCTTT.

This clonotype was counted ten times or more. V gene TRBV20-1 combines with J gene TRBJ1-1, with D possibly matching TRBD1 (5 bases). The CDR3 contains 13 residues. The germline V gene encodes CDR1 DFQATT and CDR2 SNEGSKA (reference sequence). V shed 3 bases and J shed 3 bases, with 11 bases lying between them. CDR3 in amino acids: CSASGRGDTEAFF. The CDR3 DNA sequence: TGCAGTGCTAGCGGGAGGGGCGACACTGAAGCTTTCTTT.

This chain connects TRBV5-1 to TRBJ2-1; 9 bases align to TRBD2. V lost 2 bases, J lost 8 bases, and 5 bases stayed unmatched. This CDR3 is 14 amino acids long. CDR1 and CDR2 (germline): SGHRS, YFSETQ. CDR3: CASSFSGGGYEQFF. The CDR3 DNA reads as TGCGCCAGCAGCTTTAGCGGGGGTGGATATGAGCAGTTCTTC.

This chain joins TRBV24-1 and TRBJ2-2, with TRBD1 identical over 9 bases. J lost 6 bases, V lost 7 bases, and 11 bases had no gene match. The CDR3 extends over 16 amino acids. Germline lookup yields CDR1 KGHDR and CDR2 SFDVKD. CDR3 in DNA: TGTGCCACCAGGTCAAGTGGGGACAGGGCGGCCGGGGAGCTGTTTTTT. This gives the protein CATRSSGDRAAGELFF.

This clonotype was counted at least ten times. The CDR3 DNA is TGTGCCAGCAGTCCTCGGGGAGGGGGGCAAGAGACCCAGTACTTC. Residues: CASSPRGGGQETQYF. The rearrangement links TRBV12-3 or TRBV12-4 to TRBJ2-5; TRBD2 is a possible D gene (7 bases). Between the trimmed V and J ends, which lost 5 bases and 2 bases, there was a span of 15 bases. The CDR3 totals 15 residues.

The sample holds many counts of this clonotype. The CDR3 DNA is TGTGCCAGCAGCCCTACTAGCGGGGGGCCTTACGAGCAGTACTTC. Amino acid sequence: CASSPTSGGPYEQYF. The chain is built from TRBV11-2 and TRBJ2-7; 12 bases align to TRBD2. The CDR3 is made up of 15 amino acids. Germline V CDR1 and CDR2: SGHAT, FQNNGV. Trimming cost V 5 bases and J 4 bases; bases outside gene matches: 6.

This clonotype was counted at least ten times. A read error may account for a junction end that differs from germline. The CDR3 DNA sequence: TGTGCCAGCAGCTTAACCTACGAGCAGCACTTC. Translated: CASSLTYEQHF. This rearrangement joins TRBV7-8 to TRBJ2-7, with no clear D. Germline CDR1 and CDR2: SGHVS and FQNEAQ. The CDR3 is made up of 11 amino acids.

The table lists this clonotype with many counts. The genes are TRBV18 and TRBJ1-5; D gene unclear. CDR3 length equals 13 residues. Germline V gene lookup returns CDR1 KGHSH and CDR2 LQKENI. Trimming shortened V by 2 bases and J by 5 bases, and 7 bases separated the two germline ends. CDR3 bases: TGTGCCAGCTCACCAGATGGACATCAGCCCCAGCATTTT. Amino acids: CASSPDGHQPQHF.

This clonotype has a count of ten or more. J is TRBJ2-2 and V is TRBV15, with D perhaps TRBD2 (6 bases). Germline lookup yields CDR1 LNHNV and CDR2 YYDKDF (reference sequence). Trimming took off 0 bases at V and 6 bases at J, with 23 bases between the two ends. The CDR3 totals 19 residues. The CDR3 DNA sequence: TGTGCCACCAGCAGAGATAGGGGCTACGCGGAGGGTTTCTCCGGGGAGCTGTTTTTT. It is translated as CATSRDRGYAEGFSGELFF.

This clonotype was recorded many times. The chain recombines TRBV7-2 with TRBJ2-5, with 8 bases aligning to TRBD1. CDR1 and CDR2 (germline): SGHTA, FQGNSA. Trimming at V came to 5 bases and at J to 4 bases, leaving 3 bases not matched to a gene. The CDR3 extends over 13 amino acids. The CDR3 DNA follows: TGTGCCAGCAGCAGAGGGACAGGAGAGACCCAGTACTTC. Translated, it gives CASSRGTGETQYF.

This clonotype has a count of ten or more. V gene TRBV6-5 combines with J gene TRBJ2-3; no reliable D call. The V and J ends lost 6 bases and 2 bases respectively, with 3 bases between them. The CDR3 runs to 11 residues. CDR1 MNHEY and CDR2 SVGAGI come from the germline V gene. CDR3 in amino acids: CASRITDTQYF. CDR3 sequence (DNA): TGTGCCAGCAGGATCACAGATACGCAGTATTTT.

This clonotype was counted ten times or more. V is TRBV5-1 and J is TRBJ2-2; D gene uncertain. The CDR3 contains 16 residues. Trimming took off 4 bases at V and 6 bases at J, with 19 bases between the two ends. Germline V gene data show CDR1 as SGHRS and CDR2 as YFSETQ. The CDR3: CASSPTDPSIAGELFF. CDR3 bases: TGCGCCAGCAGCCCGACGGACCCCTCGATTGCCGGGGAGCTGTTTTTT.

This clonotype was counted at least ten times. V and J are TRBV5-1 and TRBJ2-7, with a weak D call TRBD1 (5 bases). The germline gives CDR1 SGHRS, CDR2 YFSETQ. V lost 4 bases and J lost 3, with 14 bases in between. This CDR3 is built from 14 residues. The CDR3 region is CASSQQDQVYEQYF. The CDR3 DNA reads TGCGCCAGCAGCCAACAGGACCAGGTCTACGAGCAGTACTTC.

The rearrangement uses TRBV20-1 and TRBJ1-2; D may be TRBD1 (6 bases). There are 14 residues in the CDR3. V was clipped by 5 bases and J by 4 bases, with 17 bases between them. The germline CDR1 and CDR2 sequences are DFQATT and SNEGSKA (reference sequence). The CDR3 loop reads CSAREGETLYGYTF. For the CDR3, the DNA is TGCAGTGCTCGGGAGGGGGAAACCCTCTATGGCTACACCTTC.

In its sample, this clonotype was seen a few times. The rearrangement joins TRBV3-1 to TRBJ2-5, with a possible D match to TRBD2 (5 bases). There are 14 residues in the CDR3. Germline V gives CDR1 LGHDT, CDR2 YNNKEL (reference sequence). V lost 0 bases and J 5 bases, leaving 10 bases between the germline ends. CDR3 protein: CASSQDSGIETQYF. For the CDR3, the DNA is TGTGCCAGCAGCCAAGATTCGGGAATTGAGACCCAGTACTTC.

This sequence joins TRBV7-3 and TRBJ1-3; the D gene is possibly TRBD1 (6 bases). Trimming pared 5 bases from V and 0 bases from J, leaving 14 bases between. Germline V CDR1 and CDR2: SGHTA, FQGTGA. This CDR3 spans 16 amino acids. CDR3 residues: CASSKTGHDSGNTIYF. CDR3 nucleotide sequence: TGTGCCAGCAGCAAGACAGGTCATGACTCTGGAAACACCATATATTTT.

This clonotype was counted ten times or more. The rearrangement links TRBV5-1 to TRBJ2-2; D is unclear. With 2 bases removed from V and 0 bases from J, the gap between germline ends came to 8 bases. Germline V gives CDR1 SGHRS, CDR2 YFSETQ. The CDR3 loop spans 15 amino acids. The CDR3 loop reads CASSLPRSNTGELFF. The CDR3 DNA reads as TGCGCCAGCAGCTTACCGCGGTCGAACACCGGGGAGCTGTTTTTT.

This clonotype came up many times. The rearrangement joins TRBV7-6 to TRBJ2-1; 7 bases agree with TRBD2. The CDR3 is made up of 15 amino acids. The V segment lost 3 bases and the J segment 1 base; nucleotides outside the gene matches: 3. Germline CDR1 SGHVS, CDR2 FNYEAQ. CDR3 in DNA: TGTGCCAGCAGCTTTTGGGGAGGGTCCTACAATGAGCAGTTCTTC. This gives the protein CASSFWGGSYNEQFF.

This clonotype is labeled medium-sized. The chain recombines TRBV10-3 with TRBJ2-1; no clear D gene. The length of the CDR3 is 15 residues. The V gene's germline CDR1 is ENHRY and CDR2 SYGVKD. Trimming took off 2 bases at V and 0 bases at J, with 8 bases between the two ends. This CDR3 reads CAISEVTSSYNEQFF. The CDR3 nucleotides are TGTGCCATCAGTGAGGTCACCAGCTCCTACAATGAGCAGTTCTTC.

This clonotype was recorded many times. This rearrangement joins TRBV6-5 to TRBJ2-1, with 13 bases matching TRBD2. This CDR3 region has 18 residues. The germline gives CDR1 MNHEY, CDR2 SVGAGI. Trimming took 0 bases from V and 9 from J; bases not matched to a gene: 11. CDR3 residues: CASSYSPWTSGRGIEQFF. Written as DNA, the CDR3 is TGTGCCAGCAGTTACTCGCCCTGGACTAGCGGGAGAGGCATTGAGCAGTTCTTC.

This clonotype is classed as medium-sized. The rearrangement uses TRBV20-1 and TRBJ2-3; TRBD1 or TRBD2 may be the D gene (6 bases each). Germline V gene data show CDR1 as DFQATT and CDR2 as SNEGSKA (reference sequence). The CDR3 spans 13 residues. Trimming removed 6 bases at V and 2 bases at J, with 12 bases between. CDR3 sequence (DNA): TGCAGTGCCGCGACGGGGGCCACAGATACGCAGTATTTT. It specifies CSAATGATDTQYF.

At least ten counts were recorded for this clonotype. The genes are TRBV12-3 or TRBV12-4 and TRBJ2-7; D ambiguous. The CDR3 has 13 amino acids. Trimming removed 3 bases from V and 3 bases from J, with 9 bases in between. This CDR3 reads CASSLYSSYEQYF. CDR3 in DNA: TGTGCCAGCAGTTTGTACAGCAGCTACGAGCAGTACTTC.

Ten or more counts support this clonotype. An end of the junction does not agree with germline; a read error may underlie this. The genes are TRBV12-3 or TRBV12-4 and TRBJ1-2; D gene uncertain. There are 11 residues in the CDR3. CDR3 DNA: TGTGCCAGCAGCCTAGACACTGAAAACGCGTTC. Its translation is CASSLDTENAF.

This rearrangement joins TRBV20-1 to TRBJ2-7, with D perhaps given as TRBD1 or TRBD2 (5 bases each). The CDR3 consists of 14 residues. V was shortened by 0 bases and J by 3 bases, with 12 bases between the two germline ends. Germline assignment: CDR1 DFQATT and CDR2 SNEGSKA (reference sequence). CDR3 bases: TGCAGTGCTAGAGATCCCCTGGGGGACTACGAGCAGTACTTC. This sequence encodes CSARDPLGDYEQYF.

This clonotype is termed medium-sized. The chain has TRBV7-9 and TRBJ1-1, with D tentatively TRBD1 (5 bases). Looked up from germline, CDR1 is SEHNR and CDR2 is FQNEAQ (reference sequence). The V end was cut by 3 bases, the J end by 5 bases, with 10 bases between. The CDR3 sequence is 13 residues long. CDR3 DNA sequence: TGTGCCAGCAGCTTGCCATGGGGGACTGAAGCTTTCTTT. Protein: CASSLPWGTEAFF.